This T cell receptor (beta chain) was sequenced during a study of blood T cell repertoires in COVID-19. For the study at large: Among Cohort 3 donors, those recovered had two negative PCRs, clearance, or symptom resolution. From T cells, B-cell-depleted T cells, or PBMCs came the material, which was cDNA or gDNA.

This CDR3 spans 14 amino acids. V was clipped by 4 bases and J by 10 bases, with 14 bases between them. CDR1 and CDR2 from the germline V gene are LNHDA and SQIVND (reference sequence). Study processing details: From reference gene primer amplification, estimates of nucleated cell counts were derived. This table comes from immunoSEQ multiplex PCR, and its TCRdb copy is limited to in-frame clones, with some not included. V, J and clone size are taken as reported in that table, and D and trimming were inferred from the DNA itself. The sample holds under 200,000 clones, roughly 78% seen once. In terms of age and location, participants ranged from about 18 to 95 years and lived in about two dozen US areas.

The chain employs TRBV19 and TRBJ1-6, with D hard to call. This receptor was identified in an older woman in a cohort exposed to, infected with or recovered from COVID-19 (not recorded which). The sequenced material came from PBMCs or T cells enriched from blood (not recorded which). Here the CDR3 reads CASSNPGSGSPLHF. CDR3 coding DNA: TGTGCCAGTAGTAACCCAGGTTCGGGGTCACCCCTCCACTTT.